These 28 T cell receptor beta chains share one sample of origin, sequenced in a study of response to subunit inactivated influenza vaccine. TCRdb re-analysed the RT-PCR reads in MiXCR, keeping a single row per CDR3 protein. This sample yields about 180,000 distinct CDR3 sequences, of which around a tenth are seen a single time; approximately 10% belongs to the top ten. This sample comprised non-naive T cells sorted from PBMCs, obtained on the day of vaccination. The receptors derive from a man aged 50 or older who received an inactivated influenza vaccine.

This clonotype was detected only a few times. The gene calls are TRBV4-3 and TRBJ2-5; 8 bases map to TRBD2. CDR3 length: 15 residues. CDR1 is LGHNA and CDR2 is YSLEER in the germline V gene. Trimming cost V 2 bases and J 1 base; bases outside gene matches: 3. CDR3 nucleotides: TGCGCCAGCAGCCAACAACTAGCGGTCCAAGAGACCCAGTACTTC. Encoded protein: CASSQQLAVQETQYF.

A few counts support this clonotype. The chain uses TRBV20-1 and TRBJ2-1; TRBD2 might be the D (6 bases). Per germline, CDR1 DFQATT and CDR2 SNEGSKA (reference sequence). The CDR3 runs to 16 residues. The V end was cut by 5 bases, the J end by 10 bases, with 27 bases between. The CDR3 is CSAEILGGEVILEQFF. The CDR3 DNA follows: TGCAGTGCTGAAATACTAGGCGGGGAAGTGATCTTAGAGCAGTTCTTC.

In its sample, this clonotype was seen many times. The CDR3 protein is CASSPDTNYGYTF. The DNA for the CDR3 is TGTGCCAGCAGCCCGGACACTAACTATGGCTACACCTTC. The rearrangement joins TRBV7-2 to TRBJ1-2; a weak D match, TRBD1 (5 bases). Germline assignment: CDR1 SGHTA and CDR2 FQGNSA. The length of the CDR3 is 13 residues. Trimming removed 5 bases at V and 0 bases at J, with 7 bases between.

This chain uses TRBV19 with TRBJ1-5; D gene unclear. The CDR3 is made up of 18 amino acids. In germline, CDR1 is LNHDA, CDR2 SQIVND (reference sequence). Trimming left V 7 bases short and J 1 base short, with 23 bases between. CDR3 in amino acids: CASNKKKEEVLSNQPQHF. The CDR3 DNA reads as TGTGCCAGTAACAAAAAAAAGGAGGAGGTCTTGAGCAATCAGCCCCAGCATTTT. The full variable domain, completed using reference TRBV19 and TRBJ1-5, is DGGITQSPKYLFRKEGQNVTLSCEQNLNHDAMYWYRQDPGQGLRLIYYSQIVNDFQKGDIAEGYSVSREKKESFPLTVTSAQKNPTAFYLCASNKKKEEVLSNQPQHFGDGTRLSIL.

A note on this clonotype: This may be a read error, as it is one base from a much larger clone. The J gene is TRBJ2-5, the V gene TRBV12-3 or TRBV12-4; maybe TRBD2 (6 bases). The CDR3 is 14 residues long. Trimming left V 3 bases short and J 5 bases short, with 13 bases between. Here the CDR3 reads CASSLHGGNETQYF. The CDR3 DNA reads TGTGCCAGCAGTTTGCACGGCGGGAACGAGACCCAGTACTTC.

This clonotype was recorded many times. The CDR3 reads CSVEIYGQGRNYGYTF. As DNA, the CDR3 is TGCAGCGTTGAAATTTACGGGCAGGGCCGAAACTATGGCTACACCTTC. This chain links TRBV29-1 with TRBJ1-2, with TRBD1 as a possible D gene (5 bases). This CDR3 contains 16 residues. Germline CDR1 is SQVTM and CDR2 is ANQGSEA. V gave up 2 bases and J gave up 2 bases, with 18 bases separating them.

This clonotype was detected many times. This chain joins TRBV27 and TRBJ1-1, with a weak D call TRBD1 (5 bases). Trimming left V 0 bases short and J 4 bases short, with 9 bases between. Germline V gene sequence: CDR1 MNHEY, CDR2 SMNVEV (reference sequence). The CDR3 is 14 amino acids. The CDR3, as DNA: TGTGCCAGCAGTTTATCGATGGGGGGCACTGAAGCTTTCTTT. Translating gives CASSLSMGGTEAFF.

The table lists this clonotype with many counts. The CDR3 DNA follows: TGTGCCAGCAGTCTGGTAGGTTCCTACAATGAGCAGTTCTTC. Translating it yields CASSLVGSYNEQFF. This chain links TRBV12-3 or TRBV12-4 with TRBJ2-1; no reliable D call. This CDR3 has 14 residues. Trimming stripped 5 bases from V and 1 base from J, with 9 bases between.

This clonotype was seen a handful of times. The genes are TRBV18 and TRBJ2-2, with 7 bases aligning to TRBD1. V trimming: 6 bases; J trimming: 9 bases; junction bases outside the gene matches: 13. The CDR3 extends over 15 amino acids. Per germline, CDR1 KGHSH and CDR2 LQKENI. The CDR3 is CASSHGTGAARELFF. The DNA for the CDR3 is TGTGCCAGCTCGCATGGCACAGGGGCGGCTCGGGAGCTGTTTTTT.

The table lists this clonotype with a few counts. This sequence joins TRBV11-2 and TRBJ1-3, with a tentative D call TRBD1 (6 bases). The CDR3 has 15 residues. Trimming left V 1 base short and J 7 bases short, with 14 bases between. The germline CDR1 and CDR2 sequences are SGHAT and FQNNGV. In nucleotides, the CDR3 is TGTGCCAGCAGCTTAGTCGCGGGGGCCGGGAACACCATATATTTT. It translates to CASSLVAGAGNTIYF.

This clonotype was seen a handful of times. The V call is TRBV7-9, the J call TRBJ2-3, with no clear D. Germline V lookup: CDR1 SEHNR, CDR2 FQNEAQ (reference sequence). The length of the CDR3 is 14 residues. V lost 1 base to trimming and J lost 6 bases, with 11 bases between them. CDR3 nucleotide sequence: TGTGCCAGCAGCTTAGACGTGGCATGGGATACGCAGTATTTT. Residues: CASSLDVAWDTQYF.

This clonotype was counted at least ten times. The CDR3 coding sequence is TGCAGTGCTAGCCCCTCGGGGGCAGACCGACGGGTCACCGGGGAGCTGTTTTTT. Encoded protein: CSASPSGADRRVTGELFF. The rearrangement links TRBV20-1 to TRBJ2-2; D is perhaps TRBD1 or TRBD2 (6 bases each). The CDR3 is 18 residues long. CDR1 and CDR2 from the germline V gene are DFQATT and SNEGSKA (reference sequence). V dropped 3 bases and J dropped 4 bases, with 24 bases sitting between them.

The V and J genes are TRBV5-4 and TRBJ2-3; 12 bases line up with TRBD2. This CDR3 is built from 16 residues. Germline CDR1 is SGHNT and CDR2 is YYREEE (reference sequence). Unmatched junction bases numbered 8, after V lost 4 bases and J lost 5 bases. This CDR3 reads CASSPRTSGMLDTQYF. The CDR3 nucleotides read TGTGCCAGCAGCCCTAGGACTAGCGGGATGCTAGATACGCAGTATTTT.

This clonotype was counted ten times or more. The CDR3: CASRGGPGELFF. Here the CDR3 DNA reads TGTGCCAGCAGAGGGGGTCCCGGGGAGCTGTTTTTT. The chain uses TRBV5-6 and TRBJ2-2, with D possibly matching TRBD1 (6 bases). The CDR3 has 12 amino acids. Germline-derived CDR1 and CDR2 are SGHDT and YYEEEE. The V end was cut by 5 bases, the J end by 6 bases, with 8 bases between.

This clonotype was seen repeatedly, ten times or more. The rearrangement links TRBV28 to TRBJ2-2, with 11 bases identical to TRBD2. This CDR3 spans 15 amino acids. The germline V gene has CDR1 MDHEN and CDR2 SYDVKM. V was pared by 3 bases and J by 5 bases, with 2 bases of the junction left unmatched. CDR3 region: CASSFWTSGTGELFF. CDR3 nucleotide sequence: TGTGCCAGCAGTTTTTGGACTAGCGGGACCGGGGAGCTGTTTTTT.

This clonotype was seen many times. V gene TRBV24-1 combines with J gene TRBJ2-3; a weak D match, TRBD1 (6 bases). The length of the CDR3 is 17 residues. The ends were cut back, 0 bases at V and 5 bases at J, with 17 bases in the middle. From germline, CDR1 is KGHDR and CDR2 SFDVKD. CDR3 sequence: CATSDLRRAGDRDTQYF. The CDR3 coding sequence is TGTGCCACCAGTGATTTGCGCCGGGCAGGGGATCGAGATACGCAGTATTTT.

This clonotype appeared a few times. V and J are TRBV7-2 and TRBJ2-1; possible D gene TRBD1, 5 bases. The CDR3 is 16 amino acids. The V end lost 1 base, the J end lost 0 bases, and 10 bases lay between the germline ends. The germline CDR1 and CDR2 sequences are SGHTA and FQGNSA. The CDR3 is CASSLEGAASYNEQFF. DNA of the CDR3: TGTGCCAGCAGCTTAGAAGGGGCAGCCTCCTACAATGAGCAGTTCTTC.

V usage is TRBV29-1 and J usage is TRBJ2-5; 12 bases are a match to TRBD1. This CDR3 region has 16 residues. Germline-derived CDR1 and CDR2 are SQVTM and ANQGSEA. Trimming at V came to 1 base and at J to 5 bases, leaving 8 bases not matched to a gene. In nucleotides, the CDR3 is TGCAGCGTTGAAGGCTCGGGACAGGGGGCTTCGGAGACCCAGTACTTC. Translation: CSVEGSGQGASETQYF.

This rearrangement joins TRBV27 to TRBJ2-5; possible D gene TRBD1, 5 bases. This CDR3 comprises 13 residues. The germline gives CDR1 MNHEY, CDR2 SMNVEV (reference sequence). Deletions cut 5 bases from V and 4 bases from J, with 11 bases between. DNA of the CDR3: TGTGCCAGCAGTCACAAGGGGCGAGAGACCCAGTACTTC. Translated: CASSHKGRETQYF.

This clonotype was observed a handful of times. The chain has TRBV18 and TRBJ2-5; the D is unclear. Germline V gene sequence: CDR1 KGHSH, CDR2 LQKENI. The CDR3 covers 16 residues. Deletions cut 0 bases from V and 1 base from J, with 12 bases between. This chain's CDR3 is CASSPPLDGSQETQYF. CDR3 nucleotides: TGTGCCAGCTCACCACCTCTGGACGGCAGCCAAGAGACCCAGTACTTC.

J is TRBJ2-1 and V is TRBV6-2 or TRBV6-3; D possibly corresponds to TRBD1 (7 bases). Trimming pared 3 bases from V and 6 bases from J, leaving 12 bases between. The CDR3 consists of 14 residues. The V gene's germline CDR1 is MNHEY and CDR2 SVGEGT. The DNA of the CDR3 is TGTGCCAGCAGTTATGGGCAGGGGGGCAATGAGCAGTTCTTC. This codes for CASSYGQGGNEQFF.

This clonotype was recorded a few times. CDR3 loop: CAWSVGSSSNQPQHF. The CDR3 nucleotides are TGTGCCTGGAGTGTTGGGAGCTCGAGCAATCAGCCCCAGCATTTT. The chain combines TRBV30 with TRBJ1-5; D is uncertain. The V end lost 0 bases, the J end lost 1 base, and 10 bases lay between the germline ends. The CDR3 loop spans 15 amino acids. CDR1 and CDR2 (germline): GTSNPN, SVGIG (reference sequence).

This clonotype was picked up a small number of times. This chain joins TRBV5-6 and TRBJ1-1; TRBD1 aligns across 9 bases. This CDR3 has 14 residues. V dropped 0 bases and J dropped 5; count of bases not matched to a gene: 2. Per the germline V gene, CDR1 is SGHDT and CDR2 is YYEEEE. The CDR3 DNA sequence: TGTGCCAGCAGCTTGGGGACAGGGGTGACTGAAGCTTTCTTT. Translation gives CASSLGTGVTEAFF. Supplemented by reference TRBV5-6 and TRBJ1-1, the full variable domain reads DAGVTQSPTHLIKTRGQQVTLRCSPKSGHDTVSWYQQALGQGPQFIFQYYEEEERQRGNFPDRFSGHQFPNYSSELNVNALLLGDSALYLCASSLGTGVTEAFFGQGTRLTVV.

This chain connects TRBV27 to TRBJ1-1, with 9 bases aligning to TRBD1. The junction had 13 bases not matched to a gene; V was cut back by 5 bases and J by 3 bases. The CDR3 sequence is 17 residues long. Germline CDR1 and CDR2: MNHEY and SMNVEV (reference sequence). The CDR3 protein is CASSPGTGKGGDTEAFF. The CDR3 nucleotides read TGTGCCAGCAGTCCCGGGACAGGGAAAGGAGGGGACACTGAAGCTTTCTTT.

This clonotype was counted a few times. The chain links TRBV12-3 or TRBV12-4 to TRBJ2-7; 10 nucleotides align to TRBD2. The CDR3 consists of 15 residues. V shed 3 bases and J 4 bases; nucleotides not matched to a gene: 6. The chain's CDR3 is CASSLGASGRYEQYF. In DNA, the CDR3 is TGTGCCAGCAGTTTGGGGGCTAGCGGGAGATACGAGCAGTACTTC.

This clonotype was counted a few times. The V and J genes are TRBV10-3 and TRBJ1-2, with D possibly being TRBD1 (6 bases). This CDR3 has 12 amino acids. Germline V CDR1 and CDR2: ENHRY, SYGVKD. The V end lost 8 bases, the J end lost 4 bases, and 11 bases lay between the germline ends. The CDR3 loop reads CAIGRDTYGYTF. As DNA, the CDR3 is TGTGCCATCGGCCGGGACACCTATGGCTACACCTTC.

The chain has TRBV7-9 and TRBJ2-3; 7 bases align to TRBD2. J lost 5 bases, V lost 3 bases, and 8 bases had no gene match. There are 15 residues in the CDR3. Germline values: CDR1 SEHNR, CDR2 FQNEAQ (reference sequence). The CDR3 here is CASSLTAGRGDTQYF. In nucleotides, the CDR3 is TGTGCCAGCAGCTTGACAGCGGGGCGGGGAGATACGCAGTATTTT.

This chain joins TRBV5-1 and TRBJ1-5; 9 bases map to TRBD1. J lost 7 bases, V lost 3 bases, and 5 bases had no gene match. Germline-derived CDR1 and CDR2 are SGHRS and YFSETQ. CDR3 size: 14 residues. CDR3 in DNA: TGCGCCAGCAGCTGGGGACAGGGTAGCCAGCCCCAGCATTTT. Residues: CASSWGQGSQPQHF. The full variable domain, with the rest looked up from reference TRBV5-1 and TRBJ1-5, is KAGVTQTPRYLIKTRGQQVTLSCSPISGHRSVSWYQQTPGQGLQFLFEYFSETQRNKGNFPGRFSGRQFSNSRSEMNVSTLELGDSALYLCASSWGQGSQPQHFGDGTRLSIL.